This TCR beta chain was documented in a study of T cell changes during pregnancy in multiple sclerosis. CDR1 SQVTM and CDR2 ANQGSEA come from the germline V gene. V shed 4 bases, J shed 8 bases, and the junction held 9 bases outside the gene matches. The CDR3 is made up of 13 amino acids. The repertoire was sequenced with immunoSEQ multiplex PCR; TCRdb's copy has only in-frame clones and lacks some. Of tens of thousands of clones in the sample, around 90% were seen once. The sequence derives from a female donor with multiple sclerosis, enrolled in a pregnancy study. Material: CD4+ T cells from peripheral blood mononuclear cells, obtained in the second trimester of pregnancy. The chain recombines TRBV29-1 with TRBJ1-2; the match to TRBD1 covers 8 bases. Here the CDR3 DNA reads TGCAGCGTTGGTACAGGGGGGTCCTGGGGCTACACCTTC. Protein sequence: CSVGTGGSWGYTF.